This note documents a single T cell receptor (beta chain) sequence. The data derive from a study of shared clonotypes between healthy human individuals. Running of the assay took place at deep level. The repertoire was sequenced with immunoSEQ multiplex PCR; TCRdb's copy has only in-frame clones and lacks some. The sample records more than 550,000 clones, 90% being singletons. The CDR3 extends over 14 amino acids. Germline V CDR1 and CDR2: SGDLS, YYNGEE. This TCR was sampled from a young man in good health. Some clones in this sample may be carry-over from other donors' samples. What was sequenced was memory CD8+ T cells from PBMCs. Subset denoted: CD45RO+ cells pooled with CCR7-negative TemRA cells. This chain links TRBV9 with TRBJ2-5; TRBD2 might be the D (5 bases). Near its end, the DNA agrees better with TRBJ2-7, so the J call may be wrong. The CDR3 DNA sequence: TGTGCCAGCAGCGTAGCGGGAACCGCGGACGAGCAGTACTTC. Its translation is CASSVAGTADEQYF.